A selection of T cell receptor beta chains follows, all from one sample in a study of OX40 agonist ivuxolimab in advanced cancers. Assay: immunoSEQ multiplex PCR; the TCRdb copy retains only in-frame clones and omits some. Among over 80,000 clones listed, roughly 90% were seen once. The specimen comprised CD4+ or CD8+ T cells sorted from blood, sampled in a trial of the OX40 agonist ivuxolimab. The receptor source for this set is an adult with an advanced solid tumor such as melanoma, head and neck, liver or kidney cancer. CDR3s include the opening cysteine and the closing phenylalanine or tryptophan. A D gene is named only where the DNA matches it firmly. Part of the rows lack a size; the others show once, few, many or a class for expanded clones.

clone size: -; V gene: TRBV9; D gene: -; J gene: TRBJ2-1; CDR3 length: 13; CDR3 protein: CASSVGQSNEQFF; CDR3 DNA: TGTGCCAGCAGCGTAGGACAGAGTAATGAGCAGTTCTTC
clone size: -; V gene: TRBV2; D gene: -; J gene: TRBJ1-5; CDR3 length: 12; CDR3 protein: CASTGTNQPQHF; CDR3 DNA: TGTGCCAGCACCGGCACCAATCAGCCCCAGCATTTT
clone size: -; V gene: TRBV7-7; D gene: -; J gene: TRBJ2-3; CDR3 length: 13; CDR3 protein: CASSFRGVGTQYF; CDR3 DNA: TGTGCCAGCAGCTTTAGGGGGGTAGGTACGCAGTATTTT
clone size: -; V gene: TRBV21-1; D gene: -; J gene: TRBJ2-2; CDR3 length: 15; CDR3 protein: CASTGSGTRTGELFF; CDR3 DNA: TGTGCCAGCACCGGGTCGGGGACACGAACCGGGGAGCTGTTTTTT
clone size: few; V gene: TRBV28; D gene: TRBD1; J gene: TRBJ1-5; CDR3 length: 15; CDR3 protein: CASSQRQGINQPQHF; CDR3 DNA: TGTGCCAGCAGTCAGAGACAGGGAATCAATCAGCCCCAGCATTTT
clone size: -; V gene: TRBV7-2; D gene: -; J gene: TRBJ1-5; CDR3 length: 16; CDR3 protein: CASSLGPRRGNQPQHF; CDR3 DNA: TGTGCCAGCAGCTTAGGCCCAAGGCGCGGCAATCAGCCCCAGCATTTT
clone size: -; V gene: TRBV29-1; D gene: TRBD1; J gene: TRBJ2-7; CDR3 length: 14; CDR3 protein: CSVVGGTGSYEQYF; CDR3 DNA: TGCAGCGTTGTTGGGGGGACAGGGTCCTACGAGCAGTACTTC
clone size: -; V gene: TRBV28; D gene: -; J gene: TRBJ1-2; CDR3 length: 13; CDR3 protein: CASIPRRIYGYTF; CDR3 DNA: TGTGCCAGCATACCCAGGAGAATCTATGGCTACACCTTC
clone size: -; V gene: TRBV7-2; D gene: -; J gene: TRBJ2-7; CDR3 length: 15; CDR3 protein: CASSFRDGLSYEQYF; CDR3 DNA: TGTGCCAGCAGCTTCCGGGACGGACTCTCCTACGAGCAGTACTTC
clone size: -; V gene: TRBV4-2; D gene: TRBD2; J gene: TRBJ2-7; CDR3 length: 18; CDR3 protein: CASSYGLLGREGLYEQYF; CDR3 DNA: TGTGCCAGCAGCTACGGACTGTTAGGGCGGGAGGGCCTCTACGAGCAGTACTTC
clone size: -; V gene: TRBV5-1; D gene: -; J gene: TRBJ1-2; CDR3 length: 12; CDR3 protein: CASSQGRVGYTF; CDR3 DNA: TGCGCCAGCTCGCAGGGACGCGTCGGCTACACCTTC
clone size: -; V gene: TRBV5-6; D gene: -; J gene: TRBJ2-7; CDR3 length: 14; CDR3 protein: CASTQRGATYEQYF; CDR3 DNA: TGTGCCAGCACCCAACGGGGAGCGACCTACGAGCAGTACTTC
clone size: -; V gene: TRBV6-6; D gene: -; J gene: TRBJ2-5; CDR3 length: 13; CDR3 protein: CASSRLPGETQYF; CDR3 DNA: TGTGCCAGCAGTCGACTACCCGGGGAGACCCAGTACTTC
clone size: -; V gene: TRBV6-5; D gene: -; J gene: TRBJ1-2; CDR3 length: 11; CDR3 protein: CASRRDAGYTF; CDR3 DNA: TGTGCCAGCAGGAGGGACGCGGGCTACACCTTC
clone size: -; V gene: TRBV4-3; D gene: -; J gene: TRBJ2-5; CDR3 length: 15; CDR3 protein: CASSLRGLASETQYF; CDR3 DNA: TGCGCCAGCTCCCTTCGGGGGCTAGCATCAGAGACCCAGTACTTC
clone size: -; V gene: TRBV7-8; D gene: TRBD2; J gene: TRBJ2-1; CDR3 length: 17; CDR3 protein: CASSPTGLAGGYNEQFF; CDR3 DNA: TGTGCCAGCAGCCCGACCGGACTAGCGGGAGGCTACAATGAGCAGTTCTTC
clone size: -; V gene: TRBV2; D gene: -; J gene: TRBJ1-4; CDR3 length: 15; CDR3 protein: CASSEMGRVVEKLFF; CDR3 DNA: TGTGCCAGCAGTGAAATGGGCCGGGTTGTGGAAAAACTGTTTTTT
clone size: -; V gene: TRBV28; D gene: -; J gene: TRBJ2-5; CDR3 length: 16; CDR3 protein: CASSYGGSGGQETQYF; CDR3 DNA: TGTGCCAGCAGTTACGGAGGGTCCGGAGGCCAAGAGACCCAGTACTTC
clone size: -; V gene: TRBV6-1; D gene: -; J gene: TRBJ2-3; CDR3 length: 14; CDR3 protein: CASSEGPATDTQYF; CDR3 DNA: TGTGCCAGCAGTGAAGGGCCAGCGACAGATACGCAGTATTTT
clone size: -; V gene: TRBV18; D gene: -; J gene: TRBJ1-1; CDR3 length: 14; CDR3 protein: CASSPDRMNTEAFF; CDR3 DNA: TGTGCCAGCTCACCAGACAGGATGAACACTGAAGCTTTCTTT
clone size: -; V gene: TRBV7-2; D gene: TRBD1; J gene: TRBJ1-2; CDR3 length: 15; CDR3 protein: CASSRRTGSDYGYTF; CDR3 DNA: TGTGCCAGCAGCCGACGGACAGGGTCGGACTATGGCTACACCTTC
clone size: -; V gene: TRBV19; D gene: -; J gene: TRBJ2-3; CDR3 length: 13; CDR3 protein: CASGFSPTDTQYF; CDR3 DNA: TGTGCCAGTGGGTTCTCCCCCACAGATACGCAGTATTTT
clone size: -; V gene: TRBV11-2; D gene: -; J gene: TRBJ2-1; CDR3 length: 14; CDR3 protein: CASTLGGFYNEQFF; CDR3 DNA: TGTGCCAGCACCCTAGGGGGGTTCTACAATGAGCAGTTCTTC
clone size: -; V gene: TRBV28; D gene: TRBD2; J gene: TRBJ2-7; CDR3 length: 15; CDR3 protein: CASSLVSLAGSEQYF; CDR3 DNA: TGTGCCAGCAGTTTAGTTTCGCTAGCGGGGTCCGAGCAGTACTTC
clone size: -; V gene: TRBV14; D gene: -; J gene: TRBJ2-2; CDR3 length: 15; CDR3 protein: CASSRDLGNTGELFF; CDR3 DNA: TGTGCCAGCAGCCGAGACCTGGGGAACACCGGGGAGCTGTTTTTT
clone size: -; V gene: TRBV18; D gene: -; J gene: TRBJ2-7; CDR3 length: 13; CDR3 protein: CASSPGVADEQYF; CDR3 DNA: TGTGCCAGCTCACCGGGGGTTGCGGACGAGCAGTACTTC
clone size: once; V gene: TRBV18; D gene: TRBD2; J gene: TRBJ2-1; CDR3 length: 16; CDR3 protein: CASSPPSSGSYNEQFF; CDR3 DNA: TGTGCCAGCTCACCACCGTCCAGCGGGAGCTACAATGAGCAGTTCTTC
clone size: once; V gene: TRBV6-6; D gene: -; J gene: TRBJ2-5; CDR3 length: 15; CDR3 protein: CASSYPRGSQETQYF; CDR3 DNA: TGTGCCAGCAGTTACCCCAGGGGTTCACAAGAGACCCAGTACTTC
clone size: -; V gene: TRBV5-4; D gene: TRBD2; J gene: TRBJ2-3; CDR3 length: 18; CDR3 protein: CASSWFTGLAGSTDTQYF; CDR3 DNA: TGTGCCAGCAGCTGGTTTACGGGACTAGCGGGAAGCACAGATACGCAGTATTTT
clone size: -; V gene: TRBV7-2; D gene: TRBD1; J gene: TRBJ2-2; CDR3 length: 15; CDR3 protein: CASSLARGLHGELFF; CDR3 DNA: TGTGCCAGCAGCTTAGCAAGGGGGCTCCACGGGGAGCTGTTTTTT
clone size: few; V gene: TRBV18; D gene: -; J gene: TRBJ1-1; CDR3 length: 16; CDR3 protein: CASSPRFTADHTEAFF; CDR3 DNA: TGTGCCAGCTCACCACGATTTACCGCCGACCACACTGAAGCTTTCTTT
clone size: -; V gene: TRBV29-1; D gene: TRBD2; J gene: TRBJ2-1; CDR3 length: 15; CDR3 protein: CSALGAGALYNEQFF; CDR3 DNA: TGCAGCGCCCTCGGCGCGGGAGCACTTTACAATGAGCAGTTCTTC
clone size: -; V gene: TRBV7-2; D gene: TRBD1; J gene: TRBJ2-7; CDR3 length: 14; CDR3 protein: CASSSGQGRYEQYF; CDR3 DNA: TGTGCCAGCAGCTCAGGACAGGGTCGGTACGAGCAGTACTTC
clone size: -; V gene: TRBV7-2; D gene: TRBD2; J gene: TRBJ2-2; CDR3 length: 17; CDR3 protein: CASSLAAGLAKTGELFF; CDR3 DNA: TGTGCCAGCAGCTTGGCCGCGGGACTAGCGAAAACCGGGGAGCTGTTTTTT
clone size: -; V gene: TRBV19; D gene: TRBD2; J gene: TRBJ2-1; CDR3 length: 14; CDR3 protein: CASIGTSGRDEQFF; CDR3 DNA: TGTGCCAGTATCGGGACTAGCGGGAGAGATGAGCAGTTCTTC
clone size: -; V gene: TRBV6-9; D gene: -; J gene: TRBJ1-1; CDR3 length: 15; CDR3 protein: CASSYVGHPETEAFF; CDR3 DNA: TGTGCCAGCAGTTACGTGGGACACCCCGAAACTGAAGCTTTCTTT
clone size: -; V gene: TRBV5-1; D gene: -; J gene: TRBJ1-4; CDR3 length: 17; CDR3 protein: CASTIGQGEVSNEKLFF; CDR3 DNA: TGCGCCAGCACAATAGGGCAGGGTGAAGTTTCTAATGAAAAACTGTTTTTT
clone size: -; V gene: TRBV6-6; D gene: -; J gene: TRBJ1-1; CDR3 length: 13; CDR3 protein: CASNYRANTEAFF; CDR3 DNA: TGTGCCAGCAACTACAGGGCGAACACTGAAGCTTTCTTT
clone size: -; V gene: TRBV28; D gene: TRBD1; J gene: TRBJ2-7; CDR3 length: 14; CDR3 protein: CASRRTGGNLEQYF; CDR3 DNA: TGTGCCAGCAGAAGGACAGGGGGAAATCTCGAGCAGTACTTC
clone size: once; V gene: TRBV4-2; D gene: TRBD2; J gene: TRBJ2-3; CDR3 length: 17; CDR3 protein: CASSQEGAGLDTDTQYF; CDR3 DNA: TGTGCCAGCAGCCAAGAAGGCGCGGGACTAGACACAGATACGCAGTATTTT
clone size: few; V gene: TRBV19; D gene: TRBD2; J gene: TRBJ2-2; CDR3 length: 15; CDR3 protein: CASSINSGGTGELFF; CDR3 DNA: TGTGCCAGTAGTATTAATTCGGGGGGCACCGGGGAGCTGTTTTTT
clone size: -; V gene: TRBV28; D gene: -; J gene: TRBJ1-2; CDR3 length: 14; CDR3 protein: CASSLAIRGYGYTF; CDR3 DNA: TGTGCCAGCAGTTTAGCTATCAGGGGCTATGGCTACACCTTC
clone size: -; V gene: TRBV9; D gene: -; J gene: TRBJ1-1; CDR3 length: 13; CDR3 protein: CASSPSRASPAFF; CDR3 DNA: TGTGCCAGCAGCCCGAGTCGGGCCAGCCCAGCTTTCTTT
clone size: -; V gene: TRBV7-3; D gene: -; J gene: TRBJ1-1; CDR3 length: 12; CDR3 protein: CASSLSQGEAFF; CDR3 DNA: TGTGCCAGCAGCTTAAGTCAGGGTGAAGCTTTCTTT
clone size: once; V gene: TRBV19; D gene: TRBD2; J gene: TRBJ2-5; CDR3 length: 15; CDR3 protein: CASSRSGRFQETQYF; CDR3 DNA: TGTGCCAGTAGTCGGAGCGGGAGATTCCAAGAGACCCAGTACTTC
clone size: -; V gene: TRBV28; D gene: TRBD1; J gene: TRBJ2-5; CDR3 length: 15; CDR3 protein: CASSLPRTGEETQYF; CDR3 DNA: TGTGCCAGCAGTTTACCGAGGACAGGGGAAGAGACCCAGTACTTC
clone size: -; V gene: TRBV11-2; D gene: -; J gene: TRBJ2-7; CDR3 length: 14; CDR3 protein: CASSLGQVPYEQYF; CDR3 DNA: TGTGCCAGCAGCTTAGGGCAGGTCCCCTACGAGCAGTACTTC
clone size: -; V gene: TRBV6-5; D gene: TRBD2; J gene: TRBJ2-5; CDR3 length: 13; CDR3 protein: CASRNPGGETQYF; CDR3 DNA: TGTGCCAGCAGAAACCCGGGGGGGGAGACCCAGTACTTC
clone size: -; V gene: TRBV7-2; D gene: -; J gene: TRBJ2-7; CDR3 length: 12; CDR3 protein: CASSSDFGEQYF; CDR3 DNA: TGTGCCAGCAGCTCGGACTTCGGCGAGCAGTACTTC
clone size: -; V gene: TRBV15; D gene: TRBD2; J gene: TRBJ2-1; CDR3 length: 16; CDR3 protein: CATSRALREGLNEQFF; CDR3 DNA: TGTGCCACCAGCAGAGCCTTGCGGGAGGGCCTTAATGAGCAGTTCTTC
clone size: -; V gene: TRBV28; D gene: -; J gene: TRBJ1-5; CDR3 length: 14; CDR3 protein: CASNPVSVNQPQHF; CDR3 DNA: TGTGCCAGCAATCCGGTGTCCGTTAATCAGCCCCAGCATTTT
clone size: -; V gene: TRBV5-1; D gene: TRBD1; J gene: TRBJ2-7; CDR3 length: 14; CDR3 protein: CASSERDRAYEQYF; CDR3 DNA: TGCGCCAGCAGCGAAAGGGACAGGGCCTACGAGCAGTACTTC
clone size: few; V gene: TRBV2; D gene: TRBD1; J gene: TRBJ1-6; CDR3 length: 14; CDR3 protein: CASSDTGGISPLHF; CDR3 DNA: TGTGCCAGCAGTGATACAGGGGGCATATCACCCCTCCACTTT
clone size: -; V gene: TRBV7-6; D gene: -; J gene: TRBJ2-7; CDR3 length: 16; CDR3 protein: CASSLGQAGGFYEQYF; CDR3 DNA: TGTGCCAGCAGCTTAGGACAGGCTGGGGGATTTTACGAGCAGTACTTC
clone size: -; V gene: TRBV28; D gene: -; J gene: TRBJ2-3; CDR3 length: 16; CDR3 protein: CASSRRQVQGTDTQYF; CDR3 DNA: TGTGCCAGCAGTCGACGACAGGTCCAGGGCACAGATACGCAGTATTTT
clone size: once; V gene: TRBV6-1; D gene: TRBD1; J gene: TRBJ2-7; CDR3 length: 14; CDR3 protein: CASREDRGRFKQYF; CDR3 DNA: TGTGCCAGCAGAGAGGACAGGGGGCGCTTCAAGCAGTACTTC
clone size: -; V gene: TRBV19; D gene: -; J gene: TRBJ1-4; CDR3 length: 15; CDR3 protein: CASSQLGSTNEKLFF; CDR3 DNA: TGTGCCAGTAGCCAGCTGGGGTCAACTAATGAAAAACTGTTTTTT
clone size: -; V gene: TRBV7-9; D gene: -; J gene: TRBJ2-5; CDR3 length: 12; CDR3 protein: CASSRSAETQYF; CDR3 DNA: TGTGCCAGCAGCCGATCAGCCGAGACCCAGTACTTC